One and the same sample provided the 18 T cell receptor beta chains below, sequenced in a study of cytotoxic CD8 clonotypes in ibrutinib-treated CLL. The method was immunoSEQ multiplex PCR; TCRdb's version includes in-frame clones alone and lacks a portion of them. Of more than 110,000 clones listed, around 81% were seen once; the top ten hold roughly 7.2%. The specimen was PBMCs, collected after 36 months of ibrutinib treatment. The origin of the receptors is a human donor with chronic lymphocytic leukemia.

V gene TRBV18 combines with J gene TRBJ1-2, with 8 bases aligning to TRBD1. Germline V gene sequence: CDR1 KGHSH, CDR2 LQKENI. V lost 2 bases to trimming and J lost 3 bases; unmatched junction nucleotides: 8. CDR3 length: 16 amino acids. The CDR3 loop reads CASSPGLTGAYYGYTF. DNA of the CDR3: TGTGCCAGCTCACCAGGGTTGACAGGGGCCTACTATGGCTACACCTTC.

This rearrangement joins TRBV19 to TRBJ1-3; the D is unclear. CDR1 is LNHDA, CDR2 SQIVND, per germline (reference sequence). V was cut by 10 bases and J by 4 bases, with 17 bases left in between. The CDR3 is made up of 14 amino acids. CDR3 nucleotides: TGTGCCACGACTAGGATACAAAAAGGAAACACCATATATTTT. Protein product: CATTRIQKGNTIYF.

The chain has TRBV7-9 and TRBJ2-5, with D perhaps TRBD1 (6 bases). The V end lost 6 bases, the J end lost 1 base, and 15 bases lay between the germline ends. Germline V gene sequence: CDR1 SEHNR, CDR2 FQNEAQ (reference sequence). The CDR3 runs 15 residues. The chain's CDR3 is CASSKPDSSQETQYF. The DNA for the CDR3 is TGTGCCAGCAGTAAGCCGGACAGTTCCCAAGAGACCCAGTACTTC.

The CDR3: CASSTRGTQYF. CDR3 DNA: TGTGCCAGCAGCACCAGAGGGACCCAGTACTTC. The genes are TRBV6-1 and TRBJ2-5; D not certain. The V gene lost 6 bases and the J gene lost 7 bases, with 9 bases spanning the gap. The germline gives CDR1 MNHNS, CDR2 SASEGT. The CDR3 extends over 11 amino acids.

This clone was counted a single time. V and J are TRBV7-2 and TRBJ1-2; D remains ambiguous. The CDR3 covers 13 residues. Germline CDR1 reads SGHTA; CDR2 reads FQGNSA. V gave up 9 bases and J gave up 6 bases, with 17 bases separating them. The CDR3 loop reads CARSYGVSDGYTF. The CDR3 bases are TGTGCCAGGTCGTACGGCGTCTCGGATGGCTACACCTTC.

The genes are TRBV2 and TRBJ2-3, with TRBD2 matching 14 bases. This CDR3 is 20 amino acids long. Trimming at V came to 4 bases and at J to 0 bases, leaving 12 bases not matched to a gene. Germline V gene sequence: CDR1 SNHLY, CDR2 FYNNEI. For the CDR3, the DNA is TGTGCCAGCAGTGGCCGGACTAGCGGGGGGCGCGTTGGTAGCACAGATACGCAGTATTTT. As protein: CASSGRTSGGRVGSTDTQYF.

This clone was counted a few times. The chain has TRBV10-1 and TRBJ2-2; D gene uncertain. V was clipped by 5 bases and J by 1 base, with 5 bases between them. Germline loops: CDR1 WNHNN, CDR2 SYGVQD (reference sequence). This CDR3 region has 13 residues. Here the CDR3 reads CASSTVNTGELFF. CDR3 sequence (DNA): TGCGCCAGCAGTACAGTGAACACCGGGGAGCTGTTTTTT.

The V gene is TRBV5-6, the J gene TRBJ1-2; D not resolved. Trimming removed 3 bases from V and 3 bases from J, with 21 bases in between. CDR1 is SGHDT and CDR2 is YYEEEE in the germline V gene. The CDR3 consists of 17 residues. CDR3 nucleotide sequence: TGTGCCAGCAGCTGGGCAGTTAGAGGCAATGCTCACTATGGCTACACCTTC. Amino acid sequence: CASSWAVRGNAHYGYTF. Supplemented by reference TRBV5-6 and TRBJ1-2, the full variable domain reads DAGVTQSPTHLIKTRGQQVTLRCSPKSGHDTVSWYQQALGQGPQFIFQYYEEEERQRGNFPDRFSGHQFPNYSSELNVNALLLGDSALYLCASSWAVRGNAHYGYTFGSGTRLTVV.

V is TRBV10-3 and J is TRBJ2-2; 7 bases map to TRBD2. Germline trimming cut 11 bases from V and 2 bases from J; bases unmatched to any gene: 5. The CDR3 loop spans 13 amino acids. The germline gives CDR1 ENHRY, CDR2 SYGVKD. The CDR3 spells CAAAGANTGELFF. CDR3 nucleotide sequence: TGTGCCGCCGCGGGAGCAAACACCGGGGAGCTGTTTTTT.

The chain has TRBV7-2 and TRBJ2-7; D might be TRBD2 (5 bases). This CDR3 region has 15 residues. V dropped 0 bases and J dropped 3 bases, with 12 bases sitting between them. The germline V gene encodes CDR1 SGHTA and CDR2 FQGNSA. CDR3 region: CASSLAGSSRYEQYF. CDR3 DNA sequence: TGTGCCAGCAGCTTAGCGGGGTCTAGCCGCTACGAGCAGTACTTC.

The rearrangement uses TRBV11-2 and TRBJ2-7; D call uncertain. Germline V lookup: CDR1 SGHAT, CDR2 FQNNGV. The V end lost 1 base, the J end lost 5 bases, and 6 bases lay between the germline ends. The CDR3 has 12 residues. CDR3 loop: CASSLVLNEQYF. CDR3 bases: TGTGCCAGCAGCTTAGTGCTGAACGAGCAGTACTTC.

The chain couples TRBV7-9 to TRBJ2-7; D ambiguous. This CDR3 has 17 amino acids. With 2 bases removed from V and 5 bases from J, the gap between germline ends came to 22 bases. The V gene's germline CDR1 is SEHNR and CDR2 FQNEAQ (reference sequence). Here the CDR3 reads CASSLIESVGYYDEQYF. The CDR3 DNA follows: TGTGCCAGCAGCTTAATAGAATCTGTGGGGTACTACGACGAGCAGTACTTC.

The CDR3 loop reads CASSLFVGDTQYF. CDR3 coding DNA: TGTGCCAGCAGCTTATTTGTAGGAGATACGCAGTATTTT. The chain couples TRBV11-3 to TRBJ2-3; D is ambiguous. The CDR3 runs 13 residues. V dropped 2 bases and J dropped 5 bases, with 8 bases sitting between them. Germline values: CDR1 SGHNT, CDR2 YENEEA.

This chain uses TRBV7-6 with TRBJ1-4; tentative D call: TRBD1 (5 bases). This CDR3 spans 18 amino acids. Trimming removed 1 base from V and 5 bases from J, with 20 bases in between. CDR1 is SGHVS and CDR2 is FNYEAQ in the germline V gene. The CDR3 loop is CASSLGTRSTMGNEKLFF. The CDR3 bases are TGTGCCAGCAGCTTAGGGACAAGGAGTACGATGGGGAATGAAAAACTGTTTTTT.

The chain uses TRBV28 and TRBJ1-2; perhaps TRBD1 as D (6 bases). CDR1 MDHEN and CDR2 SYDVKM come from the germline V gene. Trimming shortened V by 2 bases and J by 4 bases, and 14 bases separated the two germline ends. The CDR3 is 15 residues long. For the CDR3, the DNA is TGTGCCAGCAGTTTAGGCCACAGGGTAGGCTATGGCTACACCTTC. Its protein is CASSLGHRVGYGYTF.

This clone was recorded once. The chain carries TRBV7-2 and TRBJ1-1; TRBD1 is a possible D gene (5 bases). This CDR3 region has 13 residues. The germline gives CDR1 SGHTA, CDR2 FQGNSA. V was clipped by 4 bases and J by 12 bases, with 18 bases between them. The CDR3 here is CASSSLWSRETFF. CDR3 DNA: TGTGCCAGCAGCTCTCTCTGGAGCAGGGAAACTTTCTTT. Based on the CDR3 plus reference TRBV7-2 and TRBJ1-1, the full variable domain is GAGVSQSPSNKVTEKGKDVELRCDPISGHTALYWYRQSLGQGLEFLIYFQGNSAPDKSGLPSDRFSAERTGGSVSTLTIQRTQQEDSAVYLCASSSLWSRETFFGQGTRLTVV.

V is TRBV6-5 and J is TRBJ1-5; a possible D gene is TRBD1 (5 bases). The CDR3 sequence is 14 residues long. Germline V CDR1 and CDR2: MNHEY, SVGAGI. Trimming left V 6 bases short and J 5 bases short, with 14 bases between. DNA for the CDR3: TGTGCCAGCAGGGCAGGGTTGGTTGATCAGCCCCAGCATTTT. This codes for CASRAGLVDQPQHF.

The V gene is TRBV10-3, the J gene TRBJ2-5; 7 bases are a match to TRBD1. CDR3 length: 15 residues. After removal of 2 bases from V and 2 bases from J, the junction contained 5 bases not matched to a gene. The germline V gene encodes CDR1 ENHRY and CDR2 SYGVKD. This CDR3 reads CAISEGTVKQETQYF. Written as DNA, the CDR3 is TGTGCCATCAGTGAGGGGACAGTAAAACAAGAGACCCAGTACTTC.